This T cell receptor beta chain was recovered during a study of post-analysis software for immune sequencing data. The study, taken as a whole, reports: Clustering by F measure revealed strong co-clustering among samples prepared together in one batch. Comparison of patients with controls showed 4 to 6 TRBV segments more frequent in patients, TRBV5-6, TRBV5-1 and TRBV20-1 among them.

Presence of unique molecular identifiers characterized the TCR beta cDNA libraries. Each CDR3 protein gets one entry after TCRdb re-called the PCR reads with MiXCR. The table has hundreds of thousands of distinct CDR3 sequences, roughly 27% seen once. A word on this clonotype: The antigen remains undetermined.

There are 15 residues in the CDR3. V trimming: 6 bases; J trimming: 1 base; junction bases outside the gene matches: 5. Germline V gene lookup returns CDR1 MNHNY and CDR2 SVGAGI (reference sequence). Sequencing used blood. The genes are TRBV6-6 and TRBJ1-1; 10 nucleotides agree with TRBD1. This sequence was found in a girl aged 10 to 17 with multiple sclerosis. DNA of the CDR3: TGTGCCAGCAGCCACGGACAGGGGGGGAACACTGAAGCTTTCTTT. Amino acids: CASSHGQGGNTEAFF.